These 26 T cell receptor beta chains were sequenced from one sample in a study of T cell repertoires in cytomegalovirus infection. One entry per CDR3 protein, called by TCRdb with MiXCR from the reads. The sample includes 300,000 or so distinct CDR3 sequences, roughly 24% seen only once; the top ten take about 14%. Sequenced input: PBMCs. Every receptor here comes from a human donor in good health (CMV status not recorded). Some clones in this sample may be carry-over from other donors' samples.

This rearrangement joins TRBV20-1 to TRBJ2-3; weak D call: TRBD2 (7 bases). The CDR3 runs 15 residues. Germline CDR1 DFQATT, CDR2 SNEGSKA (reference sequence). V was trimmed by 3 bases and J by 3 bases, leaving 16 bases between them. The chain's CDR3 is CSARIAGQGTDTQYF. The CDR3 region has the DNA TGCAGTGCTAGGATAGCGGGTCAGGGGACAGATACGCAGTATTTT.

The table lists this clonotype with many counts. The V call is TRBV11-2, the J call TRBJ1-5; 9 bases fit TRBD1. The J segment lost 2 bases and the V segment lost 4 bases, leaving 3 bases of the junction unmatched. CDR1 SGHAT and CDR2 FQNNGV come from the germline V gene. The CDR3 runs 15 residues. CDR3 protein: CASSYRDRGNQPQHF. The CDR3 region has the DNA TGTGCCAGCAGCTATCGGGACAGGGGCAATCAGCCCCAGCATTTT.

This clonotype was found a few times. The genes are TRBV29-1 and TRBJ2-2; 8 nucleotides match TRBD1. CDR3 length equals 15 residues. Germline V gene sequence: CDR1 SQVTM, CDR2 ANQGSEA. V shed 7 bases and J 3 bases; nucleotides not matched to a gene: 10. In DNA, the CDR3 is TGCAGCGCCACTGCTGGGACAGGCGACACCGGGGAGCTGTTTTTT. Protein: CSATAGTGDTGELFF.

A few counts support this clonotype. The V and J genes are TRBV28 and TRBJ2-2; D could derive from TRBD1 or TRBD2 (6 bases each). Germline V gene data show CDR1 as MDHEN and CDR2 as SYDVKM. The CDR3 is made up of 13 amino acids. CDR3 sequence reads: CAQRGEPAGELFF. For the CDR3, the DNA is TGTGCTCAGAGGGGGGAGCCGGCCGGGGAGCTGTTTTTT. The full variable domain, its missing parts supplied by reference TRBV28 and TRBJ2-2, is DVKVTQSSRYLVKRTGEKVFLECVQDMDHENMFWYRQDPGLGLRLIYFSYDVKMKEKGDIPEGYSVSREKKERFSLILESASTNQTSMYLCAQRGEPAGELFFGEGSRLTVL.

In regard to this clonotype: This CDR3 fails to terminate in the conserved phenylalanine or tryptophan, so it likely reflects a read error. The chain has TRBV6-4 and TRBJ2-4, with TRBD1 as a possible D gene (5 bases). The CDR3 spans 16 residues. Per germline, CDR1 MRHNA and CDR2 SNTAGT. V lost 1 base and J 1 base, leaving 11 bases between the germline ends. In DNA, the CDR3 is TGTGCCAGCAGTGACTGGTCAGGGATGGCCAAAAACATTCAGTACTCC. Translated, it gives CASSDWSGMAKNIQYS.

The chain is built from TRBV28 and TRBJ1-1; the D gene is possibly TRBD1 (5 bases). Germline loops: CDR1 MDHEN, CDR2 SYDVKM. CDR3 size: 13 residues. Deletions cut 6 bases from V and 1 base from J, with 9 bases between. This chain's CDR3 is CASSGAGNTEAFF. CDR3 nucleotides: TGTGCCAGCAGCGGGGCGGGGAACACTGAAGCTTTCTTT.

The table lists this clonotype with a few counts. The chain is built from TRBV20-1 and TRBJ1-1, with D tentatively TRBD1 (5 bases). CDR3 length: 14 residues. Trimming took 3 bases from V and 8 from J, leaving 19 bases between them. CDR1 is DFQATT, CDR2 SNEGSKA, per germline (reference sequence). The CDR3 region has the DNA TGCAGTGCTAGGCTTCTAGTGGGACGGGGAGAAGCTTTCTTT. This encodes CSARLLVGRGEAFF.

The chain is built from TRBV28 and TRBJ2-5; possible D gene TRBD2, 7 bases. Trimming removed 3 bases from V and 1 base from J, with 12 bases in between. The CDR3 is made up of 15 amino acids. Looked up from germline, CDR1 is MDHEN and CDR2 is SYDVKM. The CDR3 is CASSFVGGPQETQYF. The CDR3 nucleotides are TGTGCCAGCAGTTTCGTCGGGGGGCCCCAAGAGACCCAGTACTTC.

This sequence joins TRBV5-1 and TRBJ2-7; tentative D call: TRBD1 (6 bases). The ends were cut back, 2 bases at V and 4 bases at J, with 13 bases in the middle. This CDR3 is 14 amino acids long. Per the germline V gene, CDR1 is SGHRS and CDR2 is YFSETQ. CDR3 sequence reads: CASSLTTGTYEQYF. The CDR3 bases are TGCGCCAGCAGCTTAACGACAGGCACTTACGAGCAGTACTTC.

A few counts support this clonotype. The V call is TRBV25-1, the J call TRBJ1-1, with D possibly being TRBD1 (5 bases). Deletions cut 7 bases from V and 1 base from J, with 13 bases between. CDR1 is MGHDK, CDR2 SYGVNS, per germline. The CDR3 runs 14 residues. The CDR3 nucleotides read TGTGCCAGCACCCCGGTGGGGACGAACACTGAAGCTTTCTTT. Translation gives CASTPVGTNTEAFF.

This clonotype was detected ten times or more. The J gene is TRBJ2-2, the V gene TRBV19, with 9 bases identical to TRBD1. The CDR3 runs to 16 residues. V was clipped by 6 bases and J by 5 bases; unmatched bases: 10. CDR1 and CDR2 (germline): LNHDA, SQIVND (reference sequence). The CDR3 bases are TGTGCCAGTAGAACACCGGGACAGGGTAGGACCGGGGAGCTGTTTTTT. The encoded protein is CASRTPGQGRTGELFF.

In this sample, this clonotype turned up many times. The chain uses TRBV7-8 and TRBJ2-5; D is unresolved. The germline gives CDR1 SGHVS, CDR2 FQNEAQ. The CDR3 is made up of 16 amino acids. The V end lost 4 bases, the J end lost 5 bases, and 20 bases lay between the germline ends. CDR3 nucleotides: TGTGCCAGCAGCTCAATGAGCGCTTGGACCGGGGAGACCCAGTACTTC. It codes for CASSSMSAWTGETQYF.

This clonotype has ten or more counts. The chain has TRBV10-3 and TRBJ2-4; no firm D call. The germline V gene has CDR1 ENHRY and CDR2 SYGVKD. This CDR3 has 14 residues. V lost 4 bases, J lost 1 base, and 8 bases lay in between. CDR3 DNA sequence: TGTGCCATCAGTGGTGGTGTTGCCAAAAACATTCAGTACTTC. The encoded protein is CAISGGVAKNIQYF.

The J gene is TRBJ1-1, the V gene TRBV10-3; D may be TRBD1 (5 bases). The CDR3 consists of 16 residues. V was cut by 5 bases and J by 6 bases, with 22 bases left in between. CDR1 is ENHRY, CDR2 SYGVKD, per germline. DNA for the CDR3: TGTGCCATCAGTAGGCCTCCGGGACGGTTGAGATCTGAAGCTTTCTTT. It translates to CAISRPPGRLRSEAFF.

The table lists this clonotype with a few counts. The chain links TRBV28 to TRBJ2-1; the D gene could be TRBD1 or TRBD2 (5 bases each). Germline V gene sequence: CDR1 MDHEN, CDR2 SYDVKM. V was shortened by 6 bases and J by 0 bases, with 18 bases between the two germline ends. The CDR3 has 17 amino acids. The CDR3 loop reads CASSSPREGASYNEQFF. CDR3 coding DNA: TGTGCCAGCAGCTCCCCCCGGGAAGGGGCCTCCTACAATGAGCAGTTCTTC.

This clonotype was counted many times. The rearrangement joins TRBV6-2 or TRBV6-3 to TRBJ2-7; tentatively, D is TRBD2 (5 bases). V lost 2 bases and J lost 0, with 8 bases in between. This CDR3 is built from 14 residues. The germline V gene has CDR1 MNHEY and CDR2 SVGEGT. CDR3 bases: TGTGCCAGCAGTTACCTCGAGGGCTCCTACGAGCAGTACTTC. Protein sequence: CASSYLEGSYEQYF.

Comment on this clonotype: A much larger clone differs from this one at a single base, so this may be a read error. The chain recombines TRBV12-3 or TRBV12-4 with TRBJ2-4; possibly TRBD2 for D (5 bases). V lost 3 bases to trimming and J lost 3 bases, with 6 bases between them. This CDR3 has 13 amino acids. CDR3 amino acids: CASSFAGKNIQYF. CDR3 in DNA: TGTGCCAGCAGTTTCGCGGGCAAAAACATTCAGTACTTC.

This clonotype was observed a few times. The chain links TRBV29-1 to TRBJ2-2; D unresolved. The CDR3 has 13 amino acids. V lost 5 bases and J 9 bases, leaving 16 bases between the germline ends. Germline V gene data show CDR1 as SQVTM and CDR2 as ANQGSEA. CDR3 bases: TGCAGCGTTTCTGACGCCTGGCGCAGGGAGCTGTTTTTT. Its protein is CSVSDAWRRELFF.

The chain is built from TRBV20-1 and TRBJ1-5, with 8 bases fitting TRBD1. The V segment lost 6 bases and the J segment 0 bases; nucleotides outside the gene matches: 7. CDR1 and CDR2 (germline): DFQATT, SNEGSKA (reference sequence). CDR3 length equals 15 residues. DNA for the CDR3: TGCAGTGCGGCGCAGGGGGCCCTTAGCAATCAGCCCCAGCATTTT. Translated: CSAAQGALSNQPQHF.

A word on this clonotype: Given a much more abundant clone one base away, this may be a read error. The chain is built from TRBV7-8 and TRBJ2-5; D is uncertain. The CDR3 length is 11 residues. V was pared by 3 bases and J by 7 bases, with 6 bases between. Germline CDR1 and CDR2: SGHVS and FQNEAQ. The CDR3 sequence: CASSFVRTQYF. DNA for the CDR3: TGTGCCAGCAGCTTTGTCAGGACCCAGTACTTC.

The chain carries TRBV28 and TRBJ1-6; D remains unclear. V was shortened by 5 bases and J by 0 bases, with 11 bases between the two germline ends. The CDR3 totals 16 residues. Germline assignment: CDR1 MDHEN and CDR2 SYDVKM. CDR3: CASSRLQSSYNSPLHF. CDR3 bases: TGTGCCAGCAGTCGACTGCAGAGCTCCTATAATTCACCCCTCCACTTT. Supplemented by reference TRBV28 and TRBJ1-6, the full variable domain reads DVKVTQSSRYLVKRTGEKVFLECVQDMDHENMFWYRQDPGLGLRLIYFSYDVKMKEKGDIPEGYSVSREKKERFSLILESASTNQTSMYLCASSRLQSSYNSPLHFGNGTRLTVT.

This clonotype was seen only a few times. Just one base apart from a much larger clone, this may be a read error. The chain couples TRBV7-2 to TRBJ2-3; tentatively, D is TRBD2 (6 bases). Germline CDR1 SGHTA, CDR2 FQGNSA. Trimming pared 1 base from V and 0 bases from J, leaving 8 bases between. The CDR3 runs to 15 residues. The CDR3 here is CASSLDGTSTDTQYF. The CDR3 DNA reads TGTGCCAGCAGCTTAGACGGGACTAGCACAGATACGCAGTATTTT.

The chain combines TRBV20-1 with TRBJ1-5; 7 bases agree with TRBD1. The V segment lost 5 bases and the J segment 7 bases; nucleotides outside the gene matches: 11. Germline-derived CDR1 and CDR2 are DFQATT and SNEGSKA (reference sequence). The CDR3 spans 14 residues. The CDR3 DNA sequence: TGCAGTGCTCGTTCGACAGGGTCCGGGCAGCCCCAGCATTTT. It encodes CSARSTGSGQPQHF.

The CDR3 region is CASATGWGANVLTF. The CDR3 region has the DNA TGTGCCAGCGCAACAGGGTGGGGGGCCAACGTCCTGACTTTC. This chain links TRBV7-3 with TRBJ2-6; possibly TRBD1 for D (6 bases). The CDR3 runs to 14 residues. Germline loops: CDR1 SGHTA, CDR2 FQGTGA. V was trimmed by 8 bases and J by 4 bases, leaving 12 bases between them.

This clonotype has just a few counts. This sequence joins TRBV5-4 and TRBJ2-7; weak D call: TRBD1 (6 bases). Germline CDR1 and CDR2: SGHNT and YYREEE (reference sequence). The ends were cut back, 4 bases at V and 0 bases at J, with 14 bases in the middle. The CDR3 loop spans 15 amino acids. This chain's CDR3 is CASSGTQGVSYEQYF. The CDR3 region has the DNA TGTGCCAGCAGCGGCACACAGGGTGTCTCCTACGAGCAGTACTTC.

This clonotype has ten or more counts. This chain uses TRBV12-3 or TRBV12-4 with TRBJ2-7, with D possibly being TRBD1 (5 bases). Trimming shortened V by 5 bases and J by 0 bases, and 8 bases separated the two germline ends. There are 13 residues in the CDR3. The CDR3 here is CASSRTHSYEQYF. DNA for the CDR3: TGTGCCAGCAGTAGGACACACTCCTACGAGCAGTACTTC.